The present TCR beta chain was sequenced within a study of CD8 T cells in Susac syndrome (dated by TCRdb to between 2018 and 2021). About the investigation overall: The study used repertoire sequencing to test whether antigen drove CD8+ T cell activation and differentiation in Susac syndrome. The clonality of the CD8+ T cell repertoire was compared across about a dozen healthy donors, roughly 14 Susac syndrome patients and under 18 multiple sclerosis patients.

As for this clonotype: Its antigen remains undetermined. It has no much larger one-base neighbor in the sample; base qualities were not kept.

High-throughput TCR beta sequencing profiled peripheral blood CD8+ and CD4+ T cells from healthy donors, Susac syndrome patients and multiple sclerosis patients. Treatment-naive patients with stable or active relapsing-remitting disease fulfilling revised McDonald criteria were used as multiple sclerosis controls. Bulk CD8+ and CD4+ T cells were purified by magnetic negative isolation, whereas CD8+ TEMRA cells were enriched by FACS. Blood was collected in EDTA tubes and processed within 24 hours, with PBMCs isolated through density gradient centrifugation. PBMCs intended for TCR sequencing were cryopreserved in liquid nitrogen and thawed later in a water bath at 37 degrees C. The sorted or isolated CD4+, CD8+ and CD8+ TEMRA cells reached a purity of at least 90%. From the germline V gene, CDR1 is LGHNA and CDR2 is YSLEER. V trim: 2 bases; J trim: 4 bases; unmatched bases: 10. Reading from cysteine to phenylalanine, the CDR3 counts 16 amino acids. Only the CDR3 region is kept as DNA, spanning 48 bases read in frame from base 1.

RNA was extracted using the RNeasy kit, and roughly 0.5 to 1 ug of the RNA was reverse transcribed with random hexamers. The immunoSEQ multiplex PCR assay, which covers 54 Vbeta and 13 Jbeta segments, was used to amplify TCR beta CDR3 regions. Bias from PCR amplification was corrected by using a synthetic template baseline for primer optimization and for computational correction. Concerning the study's data processing: Reads were annotated to V, D and J genes per IMGT and analyzed with immunoSEQ Analyzer, keeping only productive sequences. Clonality was computed as one minus Shannon entropy normalized by log2 of the number of productive unique sequences. For each patient and control, public and private clones were evaluated within the 100 most prevalent clones. Clones were defined as Susac-specific if absent from the healthy and MS cohorts, from around 1,100 published viral clones and from other ImmuneACCESS disease sequences. TCRdb reworked the public reads: Q25 trimming with fastp, MiXCR clone assembly, productive beta chains retained. Records with the same CDR3 protein are collapsed into one entry carrying the most frequent genes and DNA. The V and J calls follow TCRdb's processing rather than the paper's. This sample lists approximately 300,000 distinct CDR3 sequences; almost 85% were detected once. In total, the top ten clones hold roughly 0.21% of the sample.

General study outcomes and caveats: The number of individuals in the TCR sequencing and HLA analysis was acknowledged as relatively small.

Sequences were obtained from CD8+ T cells from PBMCs. This sequence was found in a human donor with multiple sclerosis. This sequence uses TRBV4-3 and TRBJ2-7; 8 bases in the junction line up with TRBD2. In nucleotides, the sequence is TGCGCCAGCAGCCAACACGGCCCTAGCGGGCCGTACGAGCAGTACTTC. It encodes CASSQHGPSGPYEQYF.